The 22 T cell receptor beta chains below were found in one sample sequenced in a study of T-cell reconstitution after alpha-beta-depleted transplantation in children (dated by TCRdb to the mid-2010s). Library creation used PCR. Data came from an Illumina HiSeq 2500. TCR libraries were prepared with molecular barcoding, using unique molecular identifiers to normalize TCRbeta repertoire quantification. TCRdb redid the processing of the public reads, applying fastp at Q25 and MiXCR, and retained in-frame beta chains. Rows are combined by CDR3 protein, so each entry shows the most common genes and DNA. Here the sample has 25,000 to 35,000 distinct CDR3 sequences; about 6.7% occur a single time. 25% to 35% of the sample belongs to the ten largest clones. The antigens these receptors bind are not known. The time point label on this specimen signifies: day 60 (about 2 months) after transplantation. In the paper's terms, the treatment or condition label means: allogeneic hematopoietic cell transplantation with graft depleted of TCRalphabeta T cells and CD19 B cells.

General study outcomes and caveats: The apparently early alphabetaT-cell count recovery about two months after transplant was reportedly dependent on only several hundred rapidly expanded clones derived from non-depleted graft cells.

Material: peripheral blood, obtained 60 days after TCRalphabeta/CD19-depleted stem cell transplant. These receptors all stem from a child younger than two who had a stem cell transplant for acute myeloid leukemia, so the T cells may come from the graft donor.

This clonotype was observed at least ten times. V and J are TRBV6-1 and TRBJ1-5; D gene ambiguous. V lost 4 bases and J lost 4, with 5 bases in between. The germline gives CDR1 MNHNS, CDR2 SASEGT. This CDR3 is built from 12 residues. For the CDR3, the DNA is TGTGCCAGCAGTGGATGGAATCAGCCCCAGCATTTT. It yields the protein CASSGWNQPQHF.

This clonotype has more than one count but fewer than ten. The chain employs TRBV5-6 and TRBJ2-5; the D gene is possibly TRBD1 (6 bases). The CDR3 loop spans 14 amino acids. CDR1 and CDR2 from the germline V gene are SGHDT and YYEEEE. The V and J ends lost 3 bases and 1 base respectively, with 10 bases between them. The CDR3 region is CASSSDRFQETQYF. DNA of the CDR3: TGTGCCAGCAGCTCAGACAGGTTCCAAGAGACCCAGTACTTC.

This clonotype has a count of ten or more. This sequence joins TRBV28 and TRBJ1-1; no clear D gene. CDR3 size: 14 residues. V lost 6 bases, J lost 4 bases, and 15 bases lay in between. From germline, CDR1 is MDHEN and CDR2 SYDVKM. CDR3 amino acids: CASRRRGGSTEAFF. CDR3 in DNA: TGTGCCAGCAGACGACGGGGAGGGAGCACTGAAGCTTTCTTT.

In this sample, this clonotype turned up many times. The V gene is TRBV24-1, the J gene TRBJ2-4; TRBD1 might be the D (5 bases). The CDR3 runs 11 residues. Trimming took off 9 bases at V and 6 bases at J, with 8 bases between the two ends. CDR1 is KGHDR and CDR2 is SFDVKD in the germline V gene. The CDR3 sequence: CATSDRNIQYF. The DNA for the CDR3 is TGTGCCACCTCTGACAGAAACATTCAGTACTTC.

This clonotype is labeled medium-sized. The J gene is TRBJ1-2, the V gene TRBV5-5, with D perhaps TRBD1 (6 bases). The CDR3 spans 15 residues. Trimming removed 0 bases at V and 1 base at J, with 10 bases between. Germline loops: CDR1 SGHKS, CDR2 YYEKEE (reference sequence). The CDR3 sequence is CASSLAPGVNYGYTF. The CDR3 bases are TGTGCCAGCAGCTTGGCCCCAGGGGTTAACTATGGCTACACCTTC.

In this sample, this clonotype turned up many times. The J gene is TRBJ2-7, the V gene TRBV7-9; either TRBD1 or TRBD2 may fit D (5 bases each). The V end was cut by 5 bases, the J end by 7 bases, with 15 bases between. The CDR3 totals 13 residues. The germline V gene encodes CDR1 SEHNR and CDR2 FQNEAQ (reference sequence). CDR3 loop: CASSQWDRAEQYF. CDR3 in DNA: TGTGCCAGCAGCCAGTGGGACCGCGCGGAGCAGTACTTC.

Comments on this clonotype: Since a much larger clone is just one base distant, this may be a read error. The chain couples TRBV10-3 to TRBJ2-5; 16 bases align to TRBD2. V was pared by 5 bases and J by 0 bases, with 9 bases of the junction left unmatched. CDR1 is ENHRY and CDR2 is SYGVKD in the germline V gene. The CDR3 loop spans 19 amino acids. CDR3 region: CAISFWGLAGGSYQETQYF. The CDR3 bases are TGTGCCATCAGTTTCTGGGGACTAGCGGGGGGGTCGTACCAAGAGACCCAGTACTTC.

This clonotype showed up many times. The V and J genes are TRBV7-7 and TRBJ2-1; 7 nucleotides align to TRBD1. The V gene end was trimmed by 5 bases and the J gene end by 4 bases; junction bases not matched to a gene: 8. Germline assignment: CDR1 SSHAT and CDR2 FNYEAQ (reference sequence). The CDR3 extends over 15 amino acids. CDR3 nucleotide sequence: TGTGCCAGCAGCCCTGAGGGGGCGCCTTACAATGAGCAGTTCTTC. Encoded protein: CASSPEGAPYNEQFF.

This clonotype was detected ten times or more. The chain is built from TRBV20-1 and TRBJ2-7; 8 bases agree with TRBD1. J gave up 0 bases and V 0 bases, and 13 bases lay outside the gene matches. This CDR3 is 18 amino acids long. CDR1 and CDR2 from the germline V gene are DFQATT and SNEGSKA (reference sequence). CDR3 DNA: TGCAGTGCTAGAGAGGACAGGGCGCCGGACACTAGCTCCTACGAGCAGTACTTC. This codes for CSAREDRAPDTSSYEQYF.

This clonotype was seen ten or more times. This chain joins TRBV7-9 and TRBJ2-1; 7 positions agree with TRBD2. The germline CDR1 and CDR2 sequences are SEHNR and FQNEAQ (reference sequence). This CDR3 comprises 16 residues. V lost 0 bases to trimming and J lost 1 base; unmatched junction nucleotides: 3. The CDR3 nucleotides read TGTGCCAGCAGCTTAGCGGGAGGGCCATCCTACAATGAGCAGTTCTTC. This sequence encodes CASSLAGGPSYNEQFF. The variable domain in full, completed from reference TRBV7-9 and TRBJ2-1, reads DTGVSQNPRHKITKRGQNVTFRCDPISEHNRLYWYRQTLGQGPEFLTYFQNEAQLEKSRLLSDRFSAERPKGSFSTLEIQRTEQGDSAMYLCASSLAGGPSYNEQFFGPGTRLTVL.

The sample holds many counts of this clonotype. CDR3: CASRPPGTGSTEAFF. CDR3 DNA sequence: TGTGCCAGCAGGCCTCCCGGGACAGGGAGCACTGAAGCTTTCTTT. The chain combines TRBV6-5 with TRBJ1-1; TRBD1 matches 9 bases. Per the germline V gene, CDR1 is MNHEY and CDR2 is SVGAGI. CDR3 length: 15 residues. The V gene end was trimmed by 6 bases and the J gene end by 4 bases; junction bases not matched to a gene: 9.

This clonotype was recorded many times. DNA of the CDR3: TGTGCCAGCAGTTTATCGGGATCCTCCTACAATGAGCAGTTCTTC. Translation: CASSLSGSSYNEQFF. The chain couples TRBV27 to TRBJ2-1; D gene ambiguous. V was cut by 0 bases and J by 0 bases, with 6 bases left in between. CDR3 length: 15 amino acids. The germline V gene has CDR1 MNHEY and CDR2 SMNVEV (reference sequence).

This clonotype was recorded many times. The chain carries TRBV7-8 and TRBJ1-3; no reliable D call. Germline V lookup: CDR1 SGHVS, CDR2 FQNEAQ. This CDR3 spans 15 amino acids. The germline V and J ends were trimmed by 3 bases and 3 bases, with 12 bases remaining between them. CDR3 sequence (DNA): TGTGCCAGCAGCTTGGACCTTTTGGGTGGAAACACCATATATTTT. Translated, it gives CASSLDLLGGNTIYF. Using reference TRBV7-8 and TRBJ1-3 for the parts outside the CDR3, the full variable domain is GAGVSQSPRYKVAKRGQDVALRCDPISGHVSLFWYQQALGQGPEFLTYFQNEAQLDKSGLPSDRFFAERPEGSVSTLKIQRTQQEDSAVYLCASSLDLLGGNTIYFGEGSWLTVV.

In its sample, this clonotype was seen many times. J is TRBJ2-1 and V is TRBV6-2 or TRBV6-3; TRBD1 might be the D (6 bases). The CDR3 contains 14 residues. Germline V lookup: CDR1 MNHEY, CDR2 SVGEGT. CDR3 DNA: TGTGCTTCCGTGGAGCAGGGGACCCACAATGAGCAGTTCTTC. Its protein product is CASVEQGTHNEQFF.

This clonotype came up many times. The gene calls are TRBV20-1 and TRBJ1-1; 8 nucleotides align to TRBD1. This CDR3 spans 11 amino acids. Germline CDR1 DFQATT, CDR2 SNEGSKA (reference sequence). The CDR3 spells CKGQGNTEAFF. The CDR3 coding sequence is TGCAAAGGACAGGGTAACACTGAAGCTTTCTTT.

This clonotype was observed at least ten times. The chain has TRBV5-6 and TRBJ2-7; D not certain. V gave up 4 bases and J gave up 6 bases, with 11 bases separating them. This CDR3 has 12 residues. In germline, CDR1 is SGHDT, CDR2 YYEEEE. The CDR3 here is CASSVGISEQYF. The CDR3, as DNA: TGTGCCAGCAGCGTTGGAATTTCCGAGCAGTACTTC.

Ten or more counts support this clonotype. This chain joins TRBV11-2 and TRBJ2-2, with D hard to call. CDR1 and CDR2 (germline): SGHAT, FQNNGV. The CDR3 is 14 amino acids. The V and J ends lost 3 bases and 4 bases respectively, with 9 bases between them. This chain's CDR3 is CASSFKRSTGELFF. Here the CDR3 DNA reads TGTGCCAGCAGCTTCAAAAGATCCACCGGGGAGCTGTTTTTT.

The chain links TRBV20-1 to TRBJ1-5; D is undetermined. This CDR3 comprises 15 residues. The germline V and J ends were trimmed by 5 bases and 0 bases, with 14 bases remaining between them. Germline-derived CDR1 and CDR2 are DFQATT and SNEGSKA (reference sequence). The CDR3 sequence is CSAGPPLNSNQPQHF. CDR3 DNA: TGCAGTGCTGGGCCGCCCTTGAATAGCAATCAGCCCCAGCATTTT.

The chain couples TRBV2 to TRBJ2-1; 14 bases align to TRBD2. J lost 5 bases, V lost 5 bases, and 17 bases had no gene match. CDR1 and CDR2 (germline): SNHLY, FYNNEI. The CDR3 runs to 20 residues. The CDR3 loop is CASSRLGLAGGPWDHNEQFF. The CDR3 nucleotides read TGTGCCAGCAGTAGGCTCGGACTAGCGGGAGGCCCATGGGACCACAATGAGCAGTTCTTC.

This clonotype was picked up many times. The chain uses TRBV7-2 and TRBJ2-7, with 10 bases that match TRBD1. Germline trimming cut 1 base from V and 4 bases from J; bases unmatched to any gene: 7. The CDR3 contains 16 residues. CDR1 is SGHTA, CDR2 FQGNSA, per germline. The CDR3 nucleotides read TGTGCCAGCAGCTTAGGAACCGGGACAGGGGAATACGAGCAGTACTTC. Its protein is CASSLGTGTGEYEQYF. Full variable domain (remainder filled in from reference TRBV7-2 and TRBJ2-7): GAGVSQSPSNKVTEKGKDVELRCDPISGHTALYWYRQSLGQGLEFLIYFQGNSAPDKSGLPSDRFSAERTGGSVSTLTIQRTQQEDSAVYLCASSLGTGTGEYEQYFGPGTRLTVT.

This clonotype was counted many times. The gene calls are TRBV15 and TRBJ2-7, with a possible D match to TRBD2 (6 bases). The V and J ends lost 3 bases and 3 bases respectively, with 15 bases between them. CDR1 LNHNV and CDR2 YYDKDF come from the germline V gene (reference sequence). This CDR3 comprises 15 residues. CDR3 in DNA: TGTGCCACCAGCAGTCCGCCGGGACTCCTCTACGAGCAGTACTTC. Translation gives CATSSPPGLLYEQYF.

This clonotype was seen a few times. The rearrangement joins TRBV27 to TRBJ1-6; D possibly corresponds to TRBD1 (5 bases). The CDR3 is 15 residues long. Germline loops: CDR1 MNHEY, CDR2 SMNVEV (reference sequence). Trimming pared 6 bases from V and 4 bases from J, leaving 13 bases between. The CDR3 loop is CASSGTLGYNSPLHF. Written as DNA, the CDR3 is TGTGCCAGCAGCGGGACTCTAGGATATAATTCACCCCTCCACTTT.